The T cell receptor beta chain under discussion was sequenced for a study of neurological immune-mediated disorders. Using its own MiXCR run on the 5' RACE reads, TCRdb lists one record per CDR3 protein. The sample consists of about 44,000 distinct CDR3 sequences, roughly 6.3% of them appearing once. J gave up 4 bases and V 4 bases, and 3 bases lay outside the gene matches. The CDR3 consists of 14 residues. The germline gives CDR1 SQVTM, CDR2 ANQGSEA. Many counts were recorded for this clonotype. The V and J genes are TRBV29-1 and TRBJ2-5; 13 positions match TRBD2. The clonotype comes from a woman between 40 and 55 years old in good health. What was sequenced was CD4+ T cells from blood. In DNA, the CDR3 is TGCAGCGTTGCCGGACTAGCGGGAGTAGAGACCCAGTACTTC. Encoded protein: CSVAGLAGVETQYF.